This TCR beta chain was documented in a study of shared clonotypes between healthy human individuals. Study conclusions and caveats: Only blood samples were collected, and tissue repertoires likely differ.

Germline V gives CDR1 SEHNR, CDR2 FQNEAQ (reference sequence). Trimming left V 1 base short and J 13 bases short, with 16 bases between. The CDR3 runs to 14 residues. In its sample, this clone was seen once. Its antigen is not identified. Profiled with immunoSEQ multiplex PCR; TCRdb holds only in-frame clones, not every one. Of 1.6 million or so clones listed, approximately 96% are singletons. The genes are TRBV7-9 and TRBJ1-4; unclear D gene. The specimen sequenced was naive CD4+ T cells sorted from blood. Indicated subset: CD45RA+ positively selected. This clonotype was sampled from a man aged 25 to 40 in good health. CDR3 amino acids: CASSLVGPLVRLFF. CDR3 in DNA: TGTGCCAGCAGCTTAGTGGGCCCCCTTGTGAGACTGTTTTTT.